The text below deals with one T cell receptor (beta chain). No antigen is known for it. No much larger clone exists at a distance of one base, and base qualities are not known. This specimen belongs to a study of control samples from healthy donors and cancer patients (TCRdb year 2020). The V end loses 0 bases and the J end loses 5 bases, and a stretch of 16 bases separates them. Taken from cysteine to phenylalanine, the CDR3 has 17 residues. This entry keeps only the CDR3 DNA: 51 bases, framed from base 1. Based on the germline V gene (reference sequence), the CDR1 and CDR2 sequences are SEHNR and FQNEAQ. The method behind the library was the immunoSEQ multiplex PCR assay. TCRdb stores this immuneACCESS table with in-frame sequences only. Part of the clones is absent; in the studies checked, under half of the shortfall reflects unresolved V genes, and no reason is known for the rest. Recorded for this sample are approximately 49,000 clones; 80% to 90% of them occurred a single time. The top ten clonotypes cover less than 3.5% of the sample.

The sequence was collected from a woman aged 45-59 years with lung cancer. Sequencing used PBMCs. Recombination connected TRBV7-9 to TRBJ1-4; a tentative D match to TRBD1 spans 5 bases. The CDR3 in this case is CASSLASWDLENEKLFF. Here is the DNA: TGTGCCAGCAGCTTAGCCTCCTGGGACCTAGAAAATGAAAAACTGTTTTTT.